This T cell receptor (beta chain) came from a study of blood T cell repertoires in COVID-19. The overall study: Acute and convalescent COVID-19 samples came from the United States, Italy and Spain. The cDNA or gDNA used as material had been derived from T cells, B-cell-depleted T cells, or PBMCs.

Per the study methods: Estimated nucleated cell counts came from reference gene primer amplification. Using immunoSEQ multiplex PCR, the repertoire was profiled, and TCRdb retains in-frame clones only, with some absent. Clone size and V and J calls were adopted from that table, with D and trimming inferred from the DNA. Of 25,000 to 35,000 clones listed, more than 90% are singletons. The CDR3 contains 13 residues. The germline V and J ends were trimmed by 10 bases and 1 base, with 13 bases remaining between them. This chain joins TRBV12-3 or TRBV12-4 and TRBJ1-1, with no clear D. The source is a human donor in a cohort sampled during active COVID-19. Source material: peripheral blood. DNA for the CDR3: TGTGCCAATCCACAGACACAGAACACTGAAGCTTTCTTT. It codes for CANPQTQNTEAFF.